The rows below give T cell receptor beta chains drawn from one sample of a study of blood T cell repertoires in COVID-19. TCRdb keeps only in-frame clones here, not all; method: immunoSEQ multiplex PCR. The sample records some 50,000 clones, around 86% being singletons. The sequencing input was peripheral blood. The receptors originated from a man between 35 and 55 years old with active COVID-19. CDR3s include the opening cysteine and the closing phenylalanine or tryptophan. The order of the fields is J gene, CDR3 length, clone size, V gene, D gene, CDR3 DNA, CDR3 protein. A D gene is named only where the DNA matches it firmly. Not every row has a clone size; where given, it reads once, few, many or a size class.

TRBJ1-1 | 17 | NA | TRBV19 | TRBD1 | TGTGCCAGTACCAACGGACAGGCCTTCACAGGCATAAACGAAGCTTTCTTT | CASTNGQAFTGINEAFF
TRBJ2-1 | 16 | NA | TRBV11-2 | TRBD2 | TGTGCCAGCAGCCCGCGACTAGCGGGAGCTGGCAATGAGCAGTTCTTC | CASSPRLAGAGNEQFF
TRBJ2-7 | 13 | NA | TRBV30 | NA | TGTGCCTGGAAGGGGCAGGGGCGATACGAGCAGTACTTC | CAWKGQGRYEQYF
TRBJ2-7 | 13 | NA | TRBV21-1 | NA | TGTGCCAGCAGCAAAGGAAGGGGATACGAGCAGTACTTC | CASSKGRGYEQYF
TRBJ1-2 | 13 | NA | TRBV28 | NA | TGTGCCAGCAGTTATACAGGGTCGGAGGGCTACACCTTC | CASSYTGSEGYTF
TRBJ1-1 | 12 | NA | TRBV30 | NA | TGTGCCTGGAGTGGAGGACGGGGGGAAGCTTTCTTT | CAWSGGRGEAFF
TRBJ1-2 | 14 | NA | TRBV5-1 | TRBD1 | TGCGCCAGCAGCTGGGGACAGGGAGTCTATGGCTACACCTTC | CASSWGQGVYGYTF
TRBJ2-1 | 15 | NA | TRBV27 | TRBD2 | TGTGCCAGCAGTTTATGGTTAGCGGGTCACAATGAGCAGTTCTTC | CASSLWLAGHNEQFF
TRBJ2-6 | 16 | once | TRBV15 | NA | TGTGCCACCAGCAGAGATTGGAGTGTTGGGGCCAACGTCCTGACTTTC | CATSRDWSVGANVLTF
TRBJ1-2 | 13 | NA | TRBV25-1 | TRBD1 | TGTGCCAGCTCCCGAGGGCAGGGGGTGGGCTACACCTTC | CASSRGQGVGYTF
TRBJ2-5 | 14 | NA | TRBV5-1 | TRBD2 | TGCGCCAGCAAAAAAGCGGGAGGATCGGAGACCCAGTACTTC | CASKKAGGSETQYF
TRBJ2-5 | 15 | NA | TRBV9 | TRBD1 | TGTGCCAGCAGCGTCGGACAGGGGGCTCGAGAGACCCAGTACTTC | CASSVGQGARETQYF
TRBJ2-2 | 14 | NA | TRBV19 | NA | TGTGCCAGTAGTCGAGCGTCGAACACCGGGGAGCTGTTTTTT | CASSRASNTGELFF
TRBJ1-1 | 15 | once | TRBV5-1 | NA | TGCGCCAGCAGCTTGGGGTCAACAGGGAACACTGAAGCTTTCTTT | CASSLGSTGNTEAFF
TRBJ2-3 | 17 | NA | TRBV7-8 | NA | TGTGCCAGCAGCGACAGGGGACGCTCTGGGGGGGCAGATACGCAGTATTTT | CASSDRGRSGGADTQYF
TRBJ1-5 | 15 | NA | TRBV15 | TRBD1 | TGTGCCACCAGCGGGGACAGGAGCTACAATCAGCCCCAGCATTTT | CATSGDRSYNQPQHF
TRBJ1-1 | 15 | NA | TRBV7-6 | TRBD1 | TGTGCCAGCAGCCCCGGACAGGGCCTTAACACTGAAGCTTTCTTT | CASSPGQGLNTEAFF
TRBJ1-5 | 13 | few | TRBV10-1 | NA | TGCGCCAGCAGTTCGGACATAAATCAGCCCCAGCATTTT | CASSSDINQPQHF
TRBJ2-3 | 14 | once | TRBV7-9 | NA | TGTGCCAGCAGCTTAGTGGGCAGCACAGATACGCAGTATTTT | CASSLVGSTDTQYF
TRBJ2-1 | 16 | NA | TRBV6-4 | TRBD2 | TGTGCCAGCAGTGATTTAGCGGGAGGGCCCTACAATGAGCAGTTCTTC | CASSDLAGGPYNEQFF
TRBJ2-1 | 21 | NA | TRBV9 | NA | TGTGCCAGCAGCGTAGATCCCGTTTCTAGCGCTAGGCGTTCCTTCGGCAATGAGCAGTTCTTC | CASSVDPVSSARRSFGNEQFF
TRBJ2-7 | 11 | NA | TRBV2 | NA | TGTGCCAGCGACAACGGCTACGAGCAGTACTTC | CASDNGYEQYF
TRBJ2-7 | 12 | NA | TRBV7-2 | NA | TGTGCCAGCAGCTCGGGACACAACGAGCAGTACTTC | CASSSGHNEQYF
TRBJ2-3 | 14 | NA | TRBV5-4 | NA | TGTGCCAGCACCTACAACCCAGGGTCAGATACGCAGTATTTT | CASTYNPGSDTQYF
TRBJ2-7 | 13 | NA | TRBV27 | NA | TGTGCCAGCAGTTTGGACACACACTACGAGCAGTACTTC | CASSLDTHYEQYF
TRBJ1-1 | 13 | NA | TRBV5-1 | TRBD1 | TGCGCCAGCAGCTCACAGGGGTGGACTGAAGCTTTCTTT | CASSSQGWTEAFF
TRBJ2-5 | 12 | NA | TRBV4-2 | NA | TGTGCCAGCAGCCAAGACTCCGGGGCCCAGTACTTC | CASSQDSGAQYF
TRBJ1-5 | 14 | NA | TRBV5-1 | NA | TGCGCCAGCAGCTTGGGGACAGCGAATCAGCCCCAGCATTTT | CASSLGTANQPQHF
TRBJ1-2 | 13 | NA | TRBV5-8 | NA | TGTGCCAGCAGCTTGAGAGATCTCTATGGCTACACCTTC | CASSLRDLYGYTF
TRBJ1-6 | 12 | NA | TRBV6-5 | NA | TGTGCCAGCAGTCTCGGGAATTCACCCCTCCACTTT | CASSLGNSPLHF
TRBJ2-1 | 16 | NA | TRBV3-1/TRBV3-2 | NA | TGTGCCAGCAGCCAAGCCGGCGTAGCGGTATACAATGAGCAGTTCTTC | CASSQAGVAVYNEQFF
TRBJ2-7 | 12 | NA | TRBV6-6 | TRBD1 | TGTGCCACCAGGGACAGGGGATACGAGCAGTACTTC | CATRDRGYEQYF
TRBJ2-7 | 16 | NA | TRBV27 | TRBD2 | TGTGCCAGCAGTTTATCGTCCGACGGGAGGCCCTACGAGCAATACTTC | CASSLSSDGRPYEQYF
TRBJ1-4 | 15 | NA | TRBV6-5 | TRBD1 | TGTGCCAGCAGTTACACCGGGACAGGGTATGAAAAACTGTTTTTT | CASSYTGTGYEKLFF
TRBJ1-1 | 13 | once | TRBV10-3 | NA | TGTGCCATCAGTGTTGATGCGGGGACTGAAGCTTTCTTT | CAISVDAGTEAFF
TRBJ2-5 | 16 | NA | TRBV19 | TRBD1 | TGTGCCAGTAGTACCCTCCAGGGGGCGGAGGGGGAGACCCAGTACTTC | CASSTLQGAEGETQYF
TRBJ1-1 | 14 | NA | TRBV7-8 | NA | TGTGCCAGCACTCCTGGGGGGGGAAGAGGTGAAGCTTTCTTT | CASTPGGGRGEAFF
TRBJ2-5 | 14 | once | TRBV7-9 | NA | TGTGCCAGCAGCTTAGTGACTATAGGGGAGACCCAGTACTTC | CASSLVTIGETQYF
TRBJ1-5 | 16 | NA | TRBV19 | NA | TGTGCCAGTAGAGCCCCGAGGGGAGGAGGCAATCAGCCCCAGCATTTT | CASRAPRGGGNQPQHF
TRBJ2-1 | 13 | once | TRBV24-1 | TRBD2 | TGTGCCACCAGTCTAGCGGGAGGCGCTGAGCAGTTCTTC | CATSLAGGAEQFF
TRBJ2-7 | 12 | NA | TRBV11-3 | TRBD2 | TGTGCCAGCAGCCACCGGGGGGGGGTGCAGTACTTC | CASSHRGGVQYF
TRBJ2-3 | 15 | NA | TRBV2 | NA | TGTGCCAGCAGTGAAGAGGCCCAGGTATCAGATACGCAGTATTTT | CASSEEAQVSDTQYF
TRBJ1-2 | 17 | NA | TRBV5-1 | NA | TGCGCCAGCAGCCCGGGTTCGGGGATACCCTCGGCTAATGGCTACACCTTC | CASSPGSGIPSANGYTF
TRBJ2-1 | 12 | NA | TRBV7-9 | NA | TGTGCCAGCAGCTTTCGAGCTGATGAGCAGTTCTTC | CASSFRADEQFF
TRBJ1-5 | 15 | NA | TRBV4-2 | NA | TGTGCCAGCAGCCCTTCGGTTGGGGGGGATCAGCCCCAGCATTTT | CASSPSVGGDQPQHF
TRBJ2-7 | 14 | NA | TRBV28 | NA | TGTGCCAGCAACGTTCCGGGACAAACCTACGAGCAGTACTTC | CASNVPGQTYEQYF
TRBJ2-1 | 14 | NA | TRBV18 | NA | TGTGCCAGCTCACCTCTAGCCGCGGCCAATGAGCAGTTCTTC | CASSPLAAANEQFF
TRBJ2-5 | 13 | NA | TRBV10-2 | NA | TGCGCCAGCAGCCAGGGAATTATGGAGACCCAGTACTTC | CASSQGIMETQYF
TRBJ2-7 | 14 | NA | TRBV28 | TRBD1 | TGTGCCAGCAGTACCCGGGACAGGGTTAACGAGCAGTACTTC | CASSTRDRVNEQYF
TRBJ2-2 | 12 | NA | TRBV6-5 | NA | TGTGCCAGCAGTTACCCCCAGGGGGAGCTGTTTTTT | CASSYPQGELFF
TRBJ2-5 | 18 | NA | TRBV3-1/TRBV3-2 | TRBD2 | TGTGCCAGCCGCTCCGAATTAGCGGGAGCTGGCTCCCAAGAGACCCAGTACTTC | CASRSELAGAGSQETQYF
TRBJ2-7 | 12 | NA | TRBV27 | TRBD2 | TGTGCCAGCAGCTGGGGGGGGGACGAGCAGTACTTC | CASSWGGDEQYF
TRBJ2-2 | 12 | NA | TRBV29-1 | NA | TGCAGCGTCCGTCAGGGGAACGGGGAGCTGTTTTTT | CSVRQGNGELFF
TRBJ1-1 | 12 | NA | TRBV28 | NA | TGTGCCAGCAGTTTATCCGACTTAGCGGCTTTCTTT | CASSLSDLAAFF
TRBJ2-7 | 14 | once | TRBV6-2/TRBV6-3 | TRBD2 | TGTGCCAGCAGTGGTAGGGGATTAGCGGGCGAGCAGTACTTC | CASSGRGLAGEQYF
TRBJ2-1 | 17 | NA | TRBV4-1 | TRBD2 | TGCGCCAGCAGCCCCAAGTTTCGCGGGAGGGGGGGGGATGAGCAGTTCTTC | CASSPKFRGRGGDEQFF
TRBJ2-1 | 17 | NA | TRBV7-3 | TRBD2 | TGTGCCAGCAGCCCGCCCGGGGGCGGGAGGGTACAAAATGAGCAGTTCTTC | CASSPPGGGRVQNEQFF
TRBJ2-1 | 14 | NA | TRBV20-1 | TRBD1 | TGCAGTGCTAGTGCTCGGACAGGGCTCAATGAGCAGTTCTTC | CSASARTGLNEQFF
TRBJ1-2 | 14 | few | TRBV6-1 | NA | TGTGCCAGCAGTGATCGGAGTCCTAACTATGGCTACACCTTC | CASSDRSPNYGYTF
TRBJ2-7 | 16 | NA | TRBV3-1/TRBV3-2 | TRBD2 | TGTGCCAGCAGCCCCACGACTAGCGGGAGGGGCCACGAGCAGTACTTC | CASSPTTSGRGHEQYF